This TCR beta chain was observed in a study of T-cell memory formation after mild COVID-19. Across the study: Largely, the TCR clusters proved donor specific. Findings of the study overall: Contracting CD4+ clones lay largely in CM and EM, with CD8+ ones residing in EMRA.

The sample holds a few counts of this clonotype. Its antigen is undetermined. Trimming cost V 4 bases and J 8 bases; bases outside gene matches: 15. Germline-derived CDR1 and CDR2 are SGHRS and YFSETQ. The CDR3 is 16 amino acids. Sample barcodes and UMIs were carried by the TCR alpha and TCR beta cDNA libraries that 5'RACE generated with constant-segment primers. MiXCR, applied by TCRdb to the 5' RACE reads, yields one record per CDR3 protein. The profile shows roughly 240,000 distinct CDR3 sequences, under 20% of them singletons. The sequencing input was PBMCs or a T cell subset sorted from them (not recorded which). The chain is built from TRBV5-1 and TRBJ1-2, with TRBD1 identical over 9 bases. The sequence came from a man aged 18 to 35 who had mild COVID-19 (a few samples of this study predate the infection). Cell type and time point are not known. The CDR3 DNA reads TGCGCCAGCAGCCTGGGGACAGGGCTGGACCGAAAGGGCTACACCTTC. Amino acid sequence: CASSLGTGLDRKGYTF.